These T cell receptor beta chains were read from a single sample in a study of T cell repertoires in cytomegalovirus infection. One entry per CDR3 protein results from TCRdb running MiXCR on the reads. The sample shows hundreds of thousands of distinct CDR3 sequences, over 20% of them seen only once. Input material: CD8+ T cells from PBMCs. The receptors were sampled from a human donor in good health (CMV status not recorded). Some clones in this sample may be carry-over from other donors' samples. CDR3s include the opening cysteine and the closing phenylalanine or tryptophan. A D gene is named only where the DNA matches it firmly. Size tells how often a clone was seen (once, few, many) or the class of an expanded clone, and some rows leave it out.

D: TRBD1; J: TRBJ2-7; size: NA; V: TRBV12-3/TRBV12-4; CDR3: CASSTLGTDYEQYF; DNA: TGTGCCAGCAGTACATTAGGGACAGACTACGAGCAGTACTTC
D: NA; J: TRBJ1-1; size: few; V: TRBV9; CDR3: CASSVGGEPEAFF; DNA: TGTGCCAGCAGCGTAGGGGGGGAGCCTGAAGCTTTCTTT
D: NA; J: TRBJ1-1; size: NA; V: TRBV12-5; CDR3: CASGFTIGMNTEAFF; DNA: TGTGCTAGTGGTTTTACCATAGGTATGAACACTGAAGCTTTCTTT
D: TRBD1; J: TRBJ2-5; size: few; V: TRBV5-1; CDR3: CASSLERPTGSQETQYF; DNA: TGCGCCAGCAGCTTGGAACGCCCGACAGGGAGCCAAGAGACCCAGTACTTC
D: NA; J: TRBJ2-1; size: NA; V: TRBV19; CDR3: CASSLTGLGEQFF; DNA: TGTGCCAGTTCCTTAACAGGGCTGGGTGAGCAGTTCTTC
D: NA; J: TRBJ2-7; size: NA; V: TRBV20-1; CDR3: CSARIPRQGHYEQYF; DNA: TGCAGTGCTAGAATACCCCGCCAGGGACACTACGAGCAGTACTTC
D: NA; J: TRBJ2-7; size: NA; V: TRBV7-9; CDR3: CASSLALPYEQYF; DNA: TGTGCCAGCAGCTTAGCGCTTCCCTACGAGCAGTACTTC
D: TRBD1; J: TRBJ2-5; size: many; V: TRBV28; CDR3: CASSNQGAGETQYF; DNA: TGTGCCAGCAGCAACCAGGGGGCGGGAGAGACCCAGTACTTC
D: NA; J: TRBJ1-1; size: many; V: TRBV7-8; CDR3: CASSLDMRLNTEAFF; DNA: TGTGCCAGCAGCTTAGACATGCGACTGAACACTGAAGCTTTCTTT
D: NA; J: TRBJ2-2; size: few; V: TRBV12-3/TRBV12-4; CDR3: CASTLGVSGGELFF; DNA: TGTGCCAGCACCTTGGGGGTCTCCGGCGGGGAGCTGTTTTTT
D: NA; J: TRBJ1-4; size: NA; V: TRBV7-8; CDR3: CASSTGVAGNEKLFF; DNA: TGTGCCAGCAGCACCGGCGTGGCAGGGAACGAAAAACTGTTTTTT
D: NA; J: TRBJ1-2; size: many; V: TRBV30; CDR3: CAWSVESGTPIYGYTF; DNA: TGTGCCTGGAGTGTAGAATCCGGGACACCTATCTATGGCTACACCTTC
D: TRBD2; J: TRBJ2-3; size: few; V: TRBV6-2/TRBV6-3; CDR3: CASSTTGTSIFLGDTQYF; DNA: TGTGCCAGCAGTACAACCGGGACTAGTATTTTCCTCGGGGATACGCAGTATTTT
D: TRBD1; J: TRBJ1-1; size: few; V: TRBV25-1; CDR3: CASSRTGGWTEAFF; DNA: TGTGCCAGCAGTAGGACAGGGGGATGGACTGAAGCTTTCTTT